This T cell receptor (beta chain) was documented in a study of blood T cell repertoires in COVID-19. V lost 2 bases, J lost 6 bases, and 7 bases stayed unmatched. This CDR3 comprises 15 residues. CDR1 is LNHDA and CDR2 is SQIVND in the germline V gene (reference sequence). This clone is a singleton in its sample. Here immunoSEQ multiplex PCR was the method, and the copy in TCRdb shows in-frame clones only, minus some. Seen here are about 480,000 clones, about 91% observed once, and the top ten hold roughly an eighth. This chain uses TRBV19 with TRBJ2-1, with 7 bases matching TRBD2. The TCR was taken from a woman aged 45-65 years with COVID-19, enrolled during active disease. The sample consisted of peripheral blood. The CDR3 DNA reads as TGTGCCAGTAGTATAAGTAGCGGGCTCTTCAATGAGCAGTTCTTC. As protein: CASSISSGLFNEQFF.